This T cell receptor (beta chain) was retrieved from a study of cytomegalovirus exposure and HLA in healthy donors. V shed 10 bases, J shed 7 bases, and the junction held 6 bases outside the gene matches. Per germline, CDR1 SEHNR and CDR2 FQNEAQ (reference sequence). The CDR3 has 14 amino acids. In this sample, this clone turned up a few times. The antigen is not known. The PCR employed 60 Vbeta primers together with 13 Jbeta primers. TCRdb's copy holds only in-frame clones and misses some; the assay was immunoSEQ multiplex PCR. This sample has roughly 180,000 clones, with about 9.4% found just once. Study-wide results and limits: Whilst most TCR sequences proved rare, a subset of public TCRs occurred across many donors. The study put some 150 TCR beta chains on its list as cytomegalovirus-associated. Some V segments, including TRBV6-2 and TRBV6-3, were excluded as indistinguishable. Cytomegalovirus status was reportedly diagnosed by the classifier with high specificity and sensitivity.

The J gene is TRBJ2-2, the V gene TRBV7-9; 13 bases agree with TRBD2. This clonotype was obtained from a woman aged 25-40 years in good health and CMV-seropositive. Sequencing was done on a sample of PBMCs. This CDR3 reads CAISRTSGGGELFF. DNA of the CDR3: TGTGCCATCTCGAGGACTAGCGGGGGCGGGGAGCTGTTTTTT.